The rows below give T cell receptor beta chains drawn from one sample of a study of long-term antiretroviral therapy in people with HIV. Profiling relied on immunoSEQ multiplex PCR, and the TCRdb table lists in-frame clones only, not all of them. The sample carries about 27,000 clones, about 84% recorded once. The sequences come from unsorted PBMCs, collected 0.8 years before starting antiretroviral therapy. These TCRs come from a man younger than 35 with HIV. CDR3s include the opening cysteine and the closing phenylalanine or tryptophan. D genes are given only for firm matches. Clone size is stated in some rows and not others, as once, few, many or a class when expanded.

>.|TRBV5-5|.|TRBJ2-1
CASSLESGFPNEQFF
TGTGCCAGCAGCTTGGAGTCAGGGTTTCCCAATGAGCAGTTCTTC
>few|TRBV7-3|.|TRBJ2-2
CASSSQSGGELFF
TGTGCCAGCAGCTCCCAGTCCGGGGGGGAGCTGTTTTTT
>.|TRBV4-2|.|TRBJ2-2
CASSQDRGTAANTGELFF
TGTGCCAGCAGCCAAGACCGGGGGACAGCCGCGAACACCGGGGAGCTGTTTTTT
>.|TRBV10-3|.|TRBJ1-1
CAISERAGLTEAFF
TGTGCCATCAGTGAGAGGGCTGGGCTAACTGAAGCTTTCTTT
>.|TRBV6-5|.|TRBJ1-1
CASSYNVGGANTEAFF
TGTGCCAGCAGTTACAATGTGGGGGGGGCGAACACTGAAGCTTTCTTT
>once|TRBV5-1|.|TRBJ1-1
CASSLAYMVGGTEAFF
TGCGCCAGCAGCTTGGCCTATATGGTAGGGGGAACTGAAGCTTTCTTT
>few|TRBV30|.|TRBJ1-2
CACLIPSLYGYTF
TGTGCCTGTCTAATACCGAGTCTCTATGGCTACACCTTC
>.|TRBV2|TRBD1|TRBJ1-2
CASSEVDRGRGNYGYTF
TGTGCCAGCAGTGAAGTGGACAGGGGGCGGGGTAACTATGGCTACACCTTC
>.|TRBV29-1|.|TRBJ2-3
CSGSRDSNTDTQYF
TGCAGCGGTAGCCGGGACTCGAACACAGATACGCAGTATTTT
>.|TRBV14|.|TRBJ2-7
CASSKGRVYSYEQYF
TGTGCCAGCAGCAAAGGCAGGGTCTACTCCTACGAGCAGTACTTC
>once|TRBV10-3|.|TRBJ1-4
CAIKQDNEKLFF
TGTGCCATCAAACAGGATAATGAAAAACTGTTTTTT
>.|TRBV27|.|TRBJ1-5
CASSLCRENSNQPQHF
TGTGCCAGCAGTTTATGCAGGGAAAATAGCAATCAGCCCCAGCATTTT
>.|TRBV9|TRBD1|TRBJ1-3
CASSGLTGGFSGNTIYF
TGTGCCAGCAGCGGCCTGACAGGGGGCTTCTCTGGAAACACCATATATTTT
>.|TRBV5-4|.|TRBJ2-1
CASSLGSAGGGNEQFF
TGTGCCAGCAGCTTGGGGTCGGCAGGGGGAGGGAATGAGCAGTTCTTC
>.|TRBV29-1|.|TRBJ2-5
CSVEAKEETQYF
TGCAGCGTTGAAGCAAAAGAAGAGACCCAGTACTTC
>.|TRBV30|.|TRBJ2-2
CAWSEAPWDTGELFF
TGTGCCTGGAGTGAGGCCCCCTGGGACACCGGGGAGCTGTTTTTT
>.|TRBV27|TRBD1|TRBJ2-7
CASRTDRGSYEQYF
TGTGCCAGCAGGACGGACAGGGGGAGCTACGAGCAGTACTTC